This entry lists 28 T cell receptor beta chains sequenced from one sample in a study of blood T cell repertoires in COVID-19. Measured with immunoSEQ multiplex PCR; TCRdb has only the in-frame clones, and not every one. The sample carries fewer than 250,000 clones, around 90% recorded once. Input material: peripheral blood. The receptors were sampled from a young man with COVID-19, enrolled during active disease.

The rearrangement uses TRBV2 and TRBJ1-1; tentative D call: TRBD1 (6 bases). Germline values: CDR1 SNHLY, CDR2 FYNNEI. The CDR3 sequence is 14 residues long. V lost 9 bases and J 4 bases, leaving 18 bases between the germline ends. This CDR3 reads CASKQQGFGTEAFF. The CDR3 DNA reads as TGTGCCAGTAAACAACAGGGTTTCGGCACTGAAGCTTTCTTT.

This clone was seen only a few times. The chain uses TRBV13 and TRBJ1-5; 10 bases are a match to TRBD1. Germline V gene data show CDR1 as PRHDT and CDR2 as FYEKMQ (reference sequence). The CDR3 runs 16 residues. Trimming cost V 3 bases and J 0 bases; bases outside gene matches: 2. CDR3 sequence reads: CASSFGTGDSNQPQHF. CDR3 in DNA: TGTGCCAGCAGCTTCGGGACAGGGGATAGCAATCAGCCCCAGCATTTT.

The V call is TRBV3-1 (or the pseudogene TRBV3-2), the J call TRBJ1-5, with D uncertain. CDR1 and CDR2 (germline): LGHDT, YNNKEL (reference sequence). The germline V and J ends were trimmed by 0 bases and 1 base, with 4 bases remaining between them. The CDR3 has 14 residues. The CDR3 sequence: CASSQEGSNQPQHF. The CDR3 DNA sequence: TGTGCCAGCAGCCAAGAGGGCAGCAATCAGCCCCAGCATTTT.

This clone is a singleton in its sample. The CDR3: CASSSGQGASYGYTF. DNA for the CDR3: TGTGCCAGCAGCTCCGGACAGGGGGCAAGCTATGGCTACACCTTC. The J gene is TRBJ1-2, the V gene TRBV5-4, with TRBD1 identical over 11 bases. The CDR3 runs 15 residues. Germline V gene lookup returns CDR1 SGHNT and CDR2 YYREEE (reference sequence). V lost 3 bases to trimming and J lost 4 bases; unmatched junction nucleotides: 5.

V gene TRBV7-9 combines with J gene TRBJ2-7, with TRBD1 matching 12 bases. The junction had 5 bases not matched to a gene; V was cut back by 1 base and J by 4 bases. Germline CDR1 is SEHNR and CDR2 is FQNEAQ (reference sequence). This CDR3 comprises 16 residues. The CDR3 spells CASSLGWGQGAYEQYF. CDR3 in DNA: TGTGCCAGCAGCTTAGGGTGGGGACAGGGGGCTTACGAGCAGTACTTC. The whole variable domain, remainder taken from reference TRBV7-9 and TRBJ2-7, is DTGVSQNPRHKITKRGQNVTFRCDPISEHNRLYWYRQTLGQGPEFLTYFQNEAQLEKSRLLSDRFSAERPKGSFSTLEIQRTEQGDSAMYLCASSLGWGQGAYEQYFGPGTRLTVT.

The rearrangement links TRBV15 to TRBJ2-1; the D gene is possibly TRBD2 (6 bases). Germline CDR1 LNHNV, CDR2 YYDKDF (reference sequence). Trimming pared 4 bases from V and 10 bases from J, leaving 17 bases between. The CDR3 sequence is 14 residues long. Here the CDR3 reads CATSKAYSGPEQFF. The CDR3 DNA reads TGTGCCACCAGCAAAGCGTATAGCGGACCCGAGCAGTTCTTC. Complete variable domain (other parts from reference TRBV15 and TRBJ2-1): DAMVIQNPRYQVTQFGKPVTLSCSQTLNHNVMYWYQQKSSQAPKLLFHYYDKDFNNEADTPDNFQSRRPNTSFCFLDIRSPGLGDTAMYLCATSKAYSGPEQFFGPGTRLTVL.

This chain joins TRBV7-9 and TRBJ2-2; 8 bases match TRBD1. This CDR3 is built from 14 residues. Germline CDR1 SEHNR, CDR2 FQNEAQ (reference sequence). The V segment lost 7 bases and the J segment 4 bases; nucleotides outside the gene matches: 5. In DNA, the CDR3 is TGTGCCAGCATCGACAGGGGACTCACCGGGGAGCTGTTTTTT. This translates into CASIDRGLTGELFF.

J is TRBJ2-3 and V is TRBV10-1, with TRBD2 identical over 10 bases. In germline, CDR1 is WNHNN, CDR2 SYGVQD (reference sequence). The V segment lost 1 base and the J segment 4 bases; nucleotides outside the gene matches: 11. The CDR3 loop spans 18 amino acids. The CDR3 nucleotides read TGCGCCAGCAGTGAGTTCAGCGGGGGGGCCCTTGGGTCAGATACGCAGTATTTT. It is translated as CASSEFSGGALGSDTQYF.

About this clone: Other DNA sequences in this sample translate to the same CDR3. The chain employs TRBV7-3 and TRBJ2-6, with D possibly TRBD1 on 6 matching bases. The CDR3 covers 16 residues. Trimming cost V 4 bases and J 1 base, with 11 bases left between them. Germline V gene data show CDR1 as SGHTA and CDR2 as FQGTGA. The CDR3 region has the DNA TGTGCCAGCAGCTACCCGAGGGGGTCTGGGGCCAACGTCCTGACTTTC. As protein: CASSYPRGSGANVLTF.

V is TRBV3-1 (or the pseudogene TRBV3-2) and J is TRBJ2-5, with a possible D match to TRBD1 (7 bases). The V gene's germline CDR1 is LGHDT and CDR2 YNNKEL (reference sequence). CDR3 length equals 15 residues. Between the trimmed V and J ends, which lost 1 base and 4 bases, there was a span of 13 bases. CDR3 protein: CASSQVRGETETQYF. In nucleotides, the CDR3 is TGTGCCAGCAGCCAAGTCAGGGGGGAGACAGAGACCCAGTACTTC.

The V call is TRBV7-9, the J call TRBJ1-4; TRBD1 matches at 10 bases. Per the germline V gene, CDR1 is SEHNR and CDR2 is FQNEAQ (reference sequence). V was clipped by 4 bases and J by 7 bases; unmatched bases: 3. The CDR3 is 14 residues long. CDR3 loop: CASSSGTGVEKLFF. In nucleotides, the CDR3 is TGTGCCAGCAGCTCCGGGACAGGGGTTGAAAAACTGTTTTTT.

As DNA, the CDR3 is TGTGCCAGCAGCCAGGGGAGCTCCTATAATTCACCCCTCCACTTT. This translates into CASSQGSSYNSPLHF. The chain uses TRBV3-1 (or the pseudogene TRBV3-2) and TRBJ1-6; D is unresolved. The CDR3 extends over 15 amino acids. The germline V and J ends were trimmed by 3 bases and 0 bases, with 6 bases remaining between them. Germline V CDR1 and CDR2: LGHDT, YNNKEL (reference sequence).

This clone was observed a single time. The CDR3 protein is CASSSQTGGDRGYTF. As DNA, the CDR3 is TGCGCCAGCAGCTCCCAGACAGGGGGCGATCGTGGCTACACCTTC. The chain employs TRBV5-1 and TRBJ1-2, with 10 nucleotides matching TRBD1. V lost 3 bases to trimming and J lost 7 bases; unmatched junction nucleotides: 9. The CDR3 totals 15 residues. Germline V gene lookup returns CDR1 SGHRS and CDR2 YFSETQ. Looking up the rest from reference TRBV5-1 and TRBJ1-2 gives the full variable domain: KAGVTQTPRYLIKTRGQQVTLSCSPISGHRSVSWYQQTPGQGLQFLFEYFSETQRNKGNFPGRFSGRQFSNSRSEMNVSTLELGDSALYLCASSSQTGGDRGYTFGSGTRLTVV.

The chain employs TRBV4-1 and TRBJ1-2; 10 bases agree with TRBD1. Germline lookup yields CDR1 MGHRA and CDR2 YSYEKL. The trim removed 1 base at V and 8 bases at J, leaving 13 bases unmatched. CDR3 size: 17 residues. In DNA form, the CDR3 reads TGCGCCAGCAGCCAAGCTTACCCCGGACAGGGGGTAACAGGCTACACCTTC. This codes for CASSQAYPGQGVTGYTF.

The rearrangement links TRBV3-1 (or the pseudogene TRBV3-2) to TRBJ2-3; 10 nucleotides match TRBD2. Germline V lookup: CDR1 LGHDT, CDR2 YNNKEL (reference sequence). The V segment lost 0 bases and the J segment 2 bases; nucleotides outside the gene matches: 5. The CDR3 is 17 amino acids. The CDR3 nucleotides read TGTGCCAGCAGCCAAGATGGTCTAGCGGGGGCCACAGATACGCAGTATTTT. Translating it yields CASSQDGLAGATDTQYF.

The V and J genes are TRBV3-1 (or the pseudogene TRBV3-2) and TRBJ1-4; perhaps TRBD1 as D (6 bases). The CDR3 loop spans 15 amino acids. V lost 4 bases to trimming and J lost 8 bases, with 17 bases between them. Germline lookup yields CDR1 LGHDT and CDR2 YNNKEL (reference sequence). The CDR3 loop is CASSLRQALGEKLFF. The CDR3 DNA reads TGTGCCAGCAGCCTTAGACAGGCCTTGGGGGAAAAACTGTTTTTT.

The genes are TRBV6-5 and TRBJ1-2, with 9 bases lining up with TRBD1. Per the germline V gene, CDR1 is MNHEY and CDR2 is SVGAGI. V was clipped by 6 bases and J by 4 bases; unmatched bases: 6. The CDR3 totals 14 residues. The CDR3 loop reads CASREGTGLYGYTF. CDR3 sequence (DNA): TGTGCCAGCAGGGAGGGGACAGGGCTCTATGGCTACACCTTC.

The sample holds one count of this clone. The V call is TRBV9, the J call TRBJ1-5; D might be TRBD1 (5 bases). CDR3 length equals 14 residues. Germline CDR1 reads SGDLS; CDR2 reads YYNGEE. V lost 5 bases to trimming and J lost 7 bases, with 16 bases between them. The DNA of the CDR3 is TGTGCCAGCAGTGGGGGGACGGGTAGCCAGCCCCAGCATTTT. The encoded protein is CASSGGTGSQPQHF.

The rearrangement links TRBV11-2 to TRBJ2-1; the D gene is possibly TRBD1 (6 bases). The CDR3 has 18 residues. V lost 2 bases to trimming and J lost 0 bases, with 17 bases between them. The germline CDR1 and CDR2 sequences are SGHAT and FQNNGV. The CDR3, as DNA: TGTGCCAGCAGCTTATACCAGGGGCCCCTGAGCTCCTACAATGAGCAGTTCTTC. Translation gives CASSLYQGPLSSYNEQFF.

The chain links TRBV19 to TRBJ2-5, with D perhaps matching TRBD1 (7 bases). Between the trimmed V and J ends, which lost 3 bases and 5 bases, there was a span of 13 bases. The germline V gene encodes CDR1 LNHDA and CDR2 SQIVND (reference sequence). The CDR3 is 14 residues long. The chain's CDR3 is CASSMAGQPETQYF. The CDR3, as DNA: TGTGCCAGTAGTATGGCGGGACAGCCGGAGACCCAGTACTTC.

J is TRBJ2-5 and V is TRBV5-1, with no clear D. The CDR3 is 12 residues long. Trimming took 4 bases from V and 2 from J, leaving 6 bases between them. Germline CDR1 and CDR2: SGHRS and YFSETQ. In nucleotides, the CDR3 is TGCGCCAGCAGCGTACATCAAGAGACCCAGTACTTC. It encodes CASSVHQETQYF.

This clone has just one count. This chain uses TRBV3-1 (or the pseudogene TRBV3-2) with TRBJ1-2, with 7 nucleotides matching TRBD1. This CDR3 contains 13 residues. In germline, CDR1 is LGHDT, CDR2 YNNKEL (reference sequence). J lost 8 bases, V lost 4 bases, and 7 bases had no gene match. CDR3 sequence reads: CASSPRGQLGYTF. Here the CDR3 DNA reads TGTGCCAGCAGCCCAAGGGGACAGCTCGGCTACACCTTC.

The J gene is TRBJ2-3, the V gene TRBV6-7; D not resolved. TRBV6-7 is treated as an ORF (open reading frame) with a function not yet certain. The CDR3 extends over 16 amino acids. V lost 2 bases and J lost 2, with 14 bases in between. CDR3 sequence: CASSYASYPSTDTQYF. The CDR3 DNA reads TGTGCCAGCAGTTACGCTTCCTACCCTTCCACAGATACGCAGTATTTT.

The chain has TRBV11-2 and TRBJ1-1; D not resolved. Germline-derived CDR1 and CDR2 are SGHAT and FQNNGV. CDR3 size: 15 residues. The germline V and J ends were trimmed by 1 base and 4 bases, with 13 bases remaining between them. The chain's CDR3 is CASSLAGGRGTEAFF. The CDR3 region has the DNA TGTGCCAGCAGCTTAGCGGGAGGGAGAGGCACTGAAGCTTTCTTT.

The V and J genes are TRBV9 and TRBJ2-2; a weak D match, TRBD1 (6 bases). Deletions cut 6 bases from V and 0 bases from J, with 15 bases between. CDR1 and CDR2 (germline): SGDLS, YYNGEE. The CDR3 has 16 amino acids. The chain's CDR3 is CASTPHRAPNTGELFF. As DNA, the CDR3 is TGTGCCAGCACCCCCCACAGGGCCCCGAACACCGGGGAGCTGTTTTTT.

This sequence joins TRBV4-1 and TRBJ1-5; no clear D. CDR3 size: 16 residues. The germline V and J ends were trimmed by 0 bases and 7 bases, with 16 bases remaining between them. CDR1 and CDR2 (germline): MGHRA, YSYEKL. In DNA, the CDR3 is TGCGCCAGCAGCCAAGATATGGGAGGGTTGGGACAGCCCCAGCATTTT. This sequence encodes CASSQDMGGLGQPQHF.

This chain uses TRBV9 with TRBJ1-3, with a tentative D call TRBD1 (6 bases). Germline loops: CDR1 SGDLS, CDR2 YYNGEE. V lost 4 bases, J lost 0 bases, and 11 bases lay in between. This CDR3 has 15 amino acids. The DNA of the CDR3 is TGTGCCAGCAGCTACAGGGCGAGCTCTGGAAACACCATATATTTT. Encoded protein: CASSYRASSGNTIYF.

V and J are TRBV5-1 and TRBJ2-7; D possibly corresponds to TRBD1 (5 bases). The germline V gene encodes CDR1 SGHRS and CDR2 YFSETQ. Trimming took 0 bases from V and 1 from J, leaving 11 bases between them. CDR3 length: 15 amino acids. The CDR3 DNA follows: TGCGCCAGCAGCTTGGAGGGGCTCCGATCCTACGAGCAGTACTTC. It encodes CASSLEGLRSYEQYF.